This TCR beta chain was sequenced during a study of breast tumors, draining lymph nodes, adjacent tissues. This clonotype was counted many times. Antigen: not known. TCRdb fed the multiplex PCR reads into MiXCR, producing one record per CDR3 protein. The sample lists about 110,000 distinct CDR3 sequences, roughly 29% occurring once. Study-level points and caveats: Compared with lymph nodes, tumors were less diverse; compared with nontumor tissue, more. Tumor and nontumor repertoires were significantly more similar in luminal-like than in basal-like breast cancer.

Axillary draining lymph nodes of breast cancer patients supplied the node samples. The germline CDR1 and CDR2 sequences are DFQATT and SNEGSKA (reference sequence). V was pared by 4 bases and J by 8 bases, with 17 bases between. This CDR3 is built from 14 residues. This TCR was sampled from a female donor with breast cancer. Some clones in this sample may be carry-over from other donors' samples. This chain uses TRBV20-1 with TRBJ2-2, with TRBD1 as a possible D gene (6 bases). The sequencing sample was made of axillary lymph node tissue. The DNA of the CDR3 is TGCAGTGCTATTATTCTGGGGGCAGGTGGGGAGCTGTTTTTT. Its translation is CSAIILGAGGELFF.